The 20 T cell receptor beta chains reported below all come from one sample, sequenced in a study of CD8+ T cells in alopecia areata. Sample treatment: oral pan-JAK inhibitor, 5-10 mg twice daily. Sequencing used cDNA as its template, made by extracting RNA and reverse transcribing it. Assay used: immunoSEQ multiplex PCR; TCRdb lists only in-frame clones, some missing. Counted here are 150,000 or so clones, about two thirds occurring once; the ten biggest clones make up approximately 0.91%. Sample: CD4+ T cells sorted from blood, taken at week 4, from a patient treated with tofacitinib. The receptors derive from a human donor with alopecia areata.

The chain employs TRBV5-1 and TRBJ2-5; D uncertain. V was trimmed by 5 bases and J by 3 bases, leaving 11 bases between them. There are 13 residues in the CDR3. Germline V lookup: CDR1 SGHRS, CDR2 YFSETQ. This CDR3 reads CASRRAGEETQYF. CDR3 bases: TGCGCCAGCAGACGGGCCGGAGAAGAGACCCAGTACTTC.

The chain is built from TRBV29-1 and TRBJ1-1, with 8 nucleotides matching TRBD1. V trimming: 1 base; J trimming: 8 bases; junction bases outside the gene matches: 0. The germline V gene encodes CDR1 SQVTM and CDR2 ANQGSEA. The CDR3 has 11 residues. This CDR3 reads CSVEGTGEAFF. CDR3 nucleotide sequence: TGCAGCGTTGAAGGGACAGGGGAAGCTTTCTTT. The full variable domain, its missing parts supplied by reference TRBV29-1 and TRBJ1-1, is SAVISQKPSRDICQRGTSLTIQCQVDSQVTMMFWYRQQPGQSLTLIATANQGSEATYESGFVIDKFPISRPNLTFSTLTVSNMSPEDSSIYLCSVEGTGEAFFGQGTRLTVV.

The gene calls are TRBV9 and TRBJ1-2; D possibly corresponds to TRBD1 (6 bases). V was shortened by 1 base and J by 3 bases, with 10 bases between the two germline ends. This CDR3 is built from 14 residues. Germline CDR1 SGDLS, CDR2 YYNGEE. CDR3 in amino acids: CASSVQTGHYGYTF. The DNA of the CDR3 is TGTGCCAGCAGCGTACAGACAGGCCACTATGGCTACACCTTC.

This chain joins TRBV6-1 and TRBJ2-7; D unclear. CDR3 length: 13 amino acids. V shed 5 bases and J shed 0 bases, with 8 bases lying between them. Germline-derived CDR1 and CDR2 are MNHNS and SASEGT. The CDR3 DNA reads TGTGCCAGCAGTCTGGACGTCTCCTACGAGCAGTACTTC. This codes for CASSLDVSYEQYF.

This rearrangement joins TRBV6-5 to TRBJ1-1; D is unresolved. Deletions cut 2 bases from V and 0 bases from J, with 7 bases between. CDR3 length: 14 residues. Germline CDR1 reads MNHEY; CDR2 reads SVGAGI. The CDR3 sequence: CASSYQIMNTEAFF. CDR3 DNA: TGTGCCAGCAGTTACCAGATCATGAACACTGAAGCTTTCTTT.

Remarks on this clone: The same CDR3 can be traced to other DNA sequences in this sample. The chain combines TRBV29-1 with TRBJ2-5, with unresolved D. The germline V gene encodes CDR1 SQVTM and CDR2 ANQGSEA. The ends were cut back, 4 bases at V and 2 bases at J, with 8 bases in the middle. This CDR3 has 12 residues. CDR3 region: CSVAAGQETQYF. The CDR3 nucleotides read TGCAGCGTTGCTGCCGGGCAAGAGACCCAGTACTTC. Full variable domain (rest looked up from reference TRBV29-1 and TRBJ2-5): SAVISQKPSRDICQRGTSLTIQCQVDSQVTMMFWYRQQPGQSLTLIATANQGSEATYESGFVIDKFPISRPNLTFSTLTVSNMSPEDSSIYLCSVAAGQETQYFGPGTRLLVL.

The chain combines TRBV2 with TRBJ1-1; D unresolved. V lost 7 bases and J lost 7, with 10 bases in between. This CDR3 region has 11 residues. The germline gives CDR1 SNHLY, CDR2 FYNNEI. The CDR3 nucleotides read TGTGCCAGCACAGAACAGCTTGAAGCTTTCTTT. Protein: CASTEQLEAFF. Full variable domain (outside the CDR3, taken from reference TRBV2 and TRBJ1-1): EPEVTQTPSHQVTQMGQEVILRCVPISNHLYFYWYRQILGQKVEFLVSFYNNEISEKSEIFDDQFSVERPDGSNFTLKIRSTKLEDSAMYFCASTEQLEAFFGQGTRLTVV.

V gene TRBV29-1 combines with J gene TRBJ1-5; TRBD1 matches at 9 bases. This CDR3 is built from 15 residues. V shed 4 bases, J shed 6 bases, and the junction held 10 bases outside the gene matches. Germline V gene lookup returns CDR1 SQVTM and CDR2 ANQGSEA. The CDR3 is CSVAAGQGGSQPQHF. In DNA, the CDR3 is TGCAGCGTTGCGGCGGGACAGGGAGGAAGTCAGCCCCAGCATTTT.

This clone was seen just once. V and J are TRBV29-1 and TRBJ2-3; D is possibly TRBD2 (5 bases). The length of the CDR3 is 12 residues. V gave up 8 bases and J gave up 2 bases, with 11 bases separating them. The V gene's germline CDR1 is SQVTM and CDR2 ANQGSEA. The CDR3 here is CSLGVHTDTQYF. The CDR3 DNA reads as TGCAGCCTCGGGGTCCACACAGATACGCAGTATTTT.

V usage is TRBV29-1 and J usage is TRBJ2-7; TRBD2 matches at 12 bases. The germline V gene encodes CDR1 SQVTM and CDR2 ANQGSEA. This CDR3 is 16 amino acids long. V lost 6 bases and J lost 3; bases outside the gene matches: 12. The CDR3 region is CSVAGLLAGGNYEQYF. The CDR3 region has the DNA TGCAGCGTAGCCGGATTACTAGCGGGGGGTAACTACGAGCAGTACTTC.

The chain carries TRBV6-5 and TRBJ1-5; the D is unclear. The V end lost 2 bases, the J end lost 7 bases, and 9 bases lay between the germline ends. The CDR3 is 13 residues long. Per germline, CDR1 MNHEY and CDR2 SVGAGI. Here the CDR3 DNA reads TGTGCCAGCAGTTACAATTCGGGGCAGCCCCAGCATTTT. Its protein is CASSYNSGQPQHF.

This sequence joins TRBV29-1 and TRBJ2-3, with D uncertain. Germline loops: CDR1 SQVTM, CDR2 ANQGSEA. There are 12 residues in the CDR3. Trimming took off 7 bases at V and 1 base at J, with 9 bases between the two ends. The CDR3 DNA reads TGCAGCGCCTTGGATGGCACAGATACGCAGTATTTT. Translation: CSALDGTDTQYF.

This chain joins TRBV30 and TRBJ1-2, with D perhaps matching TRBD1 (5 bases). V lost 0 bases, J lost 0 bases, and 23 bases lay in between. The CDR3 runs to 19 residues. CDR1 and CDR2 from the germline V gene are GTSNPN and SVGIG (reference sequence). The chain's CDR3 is CAWSVFGGILTSTNYGYTF. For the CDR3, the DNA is TGTGCCTGGAGTGTATTTGGGGGGATCCTCACCTCAACTAACTATGGCTACACCTTC. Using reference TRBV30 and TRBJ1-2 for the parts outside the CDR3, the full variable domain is SQTIHQWPATLVQPVGSPLSLECTVEGTSNPNLYWYRQAAGRGLQLLFYSVGIGQISSEVPQNLSASRPQDRQFILSSKKLLLSDSGFYLCAWSVFGGILTSTNYGYTFGSGTRLTVV.

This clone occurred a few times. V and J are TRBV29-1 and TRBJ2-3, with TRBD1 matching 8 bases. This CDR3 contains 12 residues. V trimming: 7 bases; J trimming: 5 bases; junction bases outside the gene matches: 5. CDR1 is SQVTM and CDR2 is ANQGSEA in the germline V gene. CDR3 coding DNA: TGCAGCGCTGGACAGGGCGTAGATACGCAGTATTTT. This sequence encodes CSAGQGVDTQYF.

For the CDR3, the DNA is TGTGCCAGCAGAATAACAGGGACCCCTCTGTTAGAGCAGTTCTTC. Translation: CASRITGTPLLEQFF. The chain combines TRBV27 with TRBJ2-1; TRBD1 is a possible D gene (6 bases). Germline CDR1 and CDR2: MNHEY and SMNVEV (reference sequence). The CDR3 has 15 residues. Trimming pared 6 bases from V and 10 bases from J, leaving 22 bases between.

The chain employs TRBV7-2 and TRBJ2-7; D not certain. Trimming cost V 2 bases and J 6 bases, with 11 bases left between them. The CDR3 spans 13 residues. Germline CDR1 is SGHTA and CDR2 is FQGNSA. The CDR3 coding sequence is TGTGCCAGCAGCTTATTGGTCCCTCCCGAGCAGTACTTC. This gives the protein CASSLLVPPEQYF.

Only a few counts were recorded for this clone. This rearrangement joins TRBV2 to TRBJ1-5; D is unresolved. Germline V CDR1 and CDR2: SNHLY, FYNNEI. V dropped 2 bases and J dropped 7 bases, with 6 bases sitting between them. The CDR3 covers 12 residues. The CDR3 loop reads CASSEPPQPQHF. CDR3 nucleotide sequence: TGTGCCAGCAGTGAACCCCCACAGCCCCAGCATTTT.

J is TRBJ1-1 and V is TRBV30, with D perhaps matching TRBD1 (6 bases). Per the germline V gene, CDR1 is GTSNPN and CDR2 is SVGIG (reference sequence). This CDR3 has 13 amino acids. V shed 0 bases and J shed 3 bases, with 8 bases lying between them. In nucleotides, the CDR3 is TGTGCCTGGAGTGTAGCAGGGGACACTGAAGCTTTCTTT. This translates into CAWSVAGDTEAFF.

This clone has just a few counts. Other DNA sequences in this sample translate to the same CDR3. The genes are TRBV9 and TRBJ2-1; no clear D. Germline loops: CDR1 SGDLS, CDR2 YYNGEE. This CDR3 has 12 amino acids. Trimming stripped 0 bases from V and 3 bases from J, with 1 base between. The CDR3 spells CASSVGYNEQFF. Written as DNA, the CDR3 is TGTGCCAGCAGCGTAGGCTACAATGAGCAGTTCTTC. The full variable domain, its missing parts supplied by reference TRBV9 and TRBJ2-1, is DSGVTQTPKHLITATGQRVTLRCSPRSGDLSVYWYQQSLDQGLQFLIQYYNGEERAKGNILERFSAQQFPDLHSELNLSSLELGDSALYFCASSVGYNEQFFGPGTRLTVL.

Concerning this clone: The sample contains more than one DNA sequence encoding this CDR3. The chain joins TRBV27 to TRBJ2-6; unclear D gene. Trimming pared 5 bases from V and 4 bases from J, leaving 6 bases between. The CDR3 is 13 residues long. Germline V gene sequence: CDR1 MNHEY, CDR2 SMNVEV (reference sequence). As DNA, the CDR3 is TGTGCCAGCAGTCTGGCGGGGGCCAACGTCCTGACTTTC. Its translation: CASSLAGANVLTF.